This entry is about one T cell receptor beta chain. Its antigen is unidentified. This sample is part of a study of STAT5B mutations in CD4+ large granular lymphocyte leukemia. Study results and caveats: TRBV06-family usage was enriched in top patient clones (8/27) versus controls (2/35). Higher CD4+ than CD8+ T-LGLL clonality might reflect small sample size.

V lost 2 bases and J lost 1, with 8 bases in between. This CDR3 is 14 amino acids long. Looked up from germline, CDR1 is MNHEY and CDR2 is SMNVEV (reference sequence). Original methodology: Productive clonotypes were detectable down to 2.59 x 10-5 frequency. Using immunoSEQ multiplex PCR, the repertoire was profiled, and TCRdb retains in-frame clones only, with some absent. The D gene and trimming were derived from the DNA, and the V and J assignments and clone size from that table. The top ten clones hold 7.1% of a sample with over 30,000 clones, around 76% of them seen once. This TCR derives from a human donor in good health. The V gene is TRBV27, the J gene TRBJ1-1; no clear D. The sequenced sample consisted of CD4+ T cells from blood buffy coats. The CDR3 DNA reads as TGTGCCAGCAGTTTAGAATATGGGAACACTGAAGCTTTCTTT. Translating gives CASSLEYGNTEAFF.